A single sample gave rise to the 12 T cell receptor beta chains below, sequenced in a study of shared clonotypes between healthy human individuals. TCRdb's table, derived via immunoSEQ multiplex PCR, lists solely in-frame clones and lacks some. Here the sample spans over a million clones, 95% to 97% being singletons. Sequences were obtained from naive CD4+ T cells sorted from blood. Subset noted: CD45RA+ positively selected. These receptors all stem from a man between 25 and 39 years old in good health.

The genes are TRBV5-5 and TRBJ1-5; possibly TRBD1 for D (6 bases). There are 11 residues in the CDR3. The germline V gene encodes CDR1 SGHKS and CDR2 YYEKEE (reference sequence). V was clipped by 9 bases and J by 9 bases, with 13 bases between them. The CDR3 nucleotides are TGTGCCACCACAAGGGGGGGGCCCCAGCATTTT. This translates into CATTRGGPQHF.

The chain has TRBV28 and TRBJ1-1; TRBD1 is a possible D gene (5 bases). V dropped 6 bases and J dropped 5 bases, with 19 bases sitting between them. CDR1 and CDR2 from the germline V gene are MDHEN and SYDVKM. The CDR3 covers 15 residues. DNA for the CDR3: TGTGCCAGCAGCCTGCGAGGGGCCGAGGGGACTGAAGCTTTCTTT. Translation gives CASSLRGAEGTEAFF.

The chain has TRBV7-9 and TRBJ2-7; 10 nucleotides match TRBD1. Germline CDR1 and CDR2: SEHNR and FQNEAQ (reference sequence). This CDR3 spans 15 amino acids. V lost 5 bases, J lost 0 bases, and 4 bases stayed unmatched. The CDR3 loop is CASSRGQGISYEQYF. The CDR3 nucleotides read TGTGCCAGCAGCCGGGGACAGGGGATCTCCTACGAGCAGTACTTC.

The V and J genes are TRBV14 and TRBJ2-7, with TRBD2 as a possible D gene (5 bases). The germline V gene encodes CDR1 SGHDN and CDR2 FVKESK. Trimming took 6 bases from V and 1 from J, leaving 13 bases between them. The CDR3 spans 14 residues. CDR3 in DNA: TGTGCCAGCAGTTACGACGGGAAGTCCTACGAGCAGTACTTC. Translating it yields CASSYDGKSYEQYF.

The chain employs TRBV18 and TRBJ2-7; 11 bases fit TRBD2. J was trimmed by 6 bases and V by 3 bases; bases with no gene match: 7. This CDR3 is 15 amino acids long. The germline gives CDR1 KGHSH, CDR2 LQKENI. The DNA for the CDR3 is TGTGCCAGCTCACCTCCCGGACTAGCGGGTTTCGAGCAGTACTTC. This sequence encodes CASSPPGLAGFEQYF.

The chain carries TRBV10-3 and TRBJ1-1, with 8 bases matching TRBD1. The V and J ends lost 7 bases and 3 bases, in that order; junction bases with no gene match: 7. From germline, CDR1 is ENHRY and CDR2 SYGVKD. The CDR3 covers 14 residues. The DNA for the CDR3 is TGTGCCATCACCGTGACAGGGGCTGACACTGAAGCTTTCTTT. Translating it yields CAITVTGADTEAFF.

The chain has TRBV27 and TRBJ2-2, with 8 nucleotides matching TRBD1. The CDR3 runs to 15 residues. Germline lookup yields CDR1 MNHEY and CDR2 SMNVEV (reference sequence). Trimming took 3 bases from V and 4 from J; bases not matched to a gene: 4. Written as DNA, the CDR3 is TGTGCCAGCAGTTTTGACAGGGGTAGCACCGGGGAGCTGTTTTTT. Its translation is CASSFDRGSTGELFF.

The rearrangement links TRBV7-9 to TRBJ2-7, with 9 nucleotides matching TRBD2. Per germline, CDR1 SEHNR and CDR2 FQNEAQ (reference sequence). V shed 2 bases, J shed 11 bases, and the junction held 7 bases outside the gene matches. The CDR3 sequence is 13 residues long. The DNA for the CDR3 is TGTGCCAGCAGCTTACGAAGCCAGCGGGAGGAGTACTTC. Translating it yields CASSLRSQREEYF.

CDR3 loop: CASSLIQTGELFF. The CDR3 DNA is TGTGCCAGCAGCTTAATACAGACCGGGGAGCTGTTTTTT. The chain uses TRBV7-2 and TRBJ2-2; no firm D call. Germline V gene lookup returns CDR1 SGHTA and CDR2 FQGNSA. The CDR3 has 13 residues. Trimming pared 2 bases from V and 5 bases from J, leaving 6 bases between.

The chain has TRBV7-6 and TRBJ2-2, with D possibly TRBD1 on 5 matching bases. The V end was cut by 1 base, the J end by 2 bases, with 8 bases between. The CDR3 is 15 amino acids. Germline V gene data show CDR1 as SGHVS and CDR2 as FNYEAQ. The CDR3 here is CASSLDWTNTGELFF. The CDR3 DNA is TGTGCCAGCAGCTTAGATTGGACAAACACCGGGGAGCTGTTTTTT. Variable domain in full (rest from reference TRBV7-6 and TRBJ2-2): GAGVSQSPRYKVTKRGQDVALRCDPISGHVSLYWYRQALGQGPEFLTYFNYEAQQDKSGLPNDRFSAERPEGSISTLTIQRTEQRDSAMYRCASSLDWTNTGELFFGEGSRLTVL.

The V gene is TRBV5-1, the J gene TRBJ2-4; 7 bases are a match to TRBD1. The V segment lost 4 bases and the J segment 0 bases; nucleotides outside the gene matches: 4. Germline-derived CDR1 and CDR2 are SGHRS and YFSETQ. The CDR3 sequence is 15 residues long. The CDR3 sequence: CASSTDRLAKNIQYF. Here the CDR3 DNA reads TGCGCCAGCAGCACGGACAGGCTAGCCAAAAACATTCAGTACTTC.

V gene TRBV5-1 combines with J gene TRBJ2-7; TRBD1 matches 9 bases. V lost 4 bases and J lost 2; bases outside the gene matches: 10. CDR3 size: 16 residues. CDR1 SGHRS and CDR2 YFSETQ come from the germline V gene. The CDR3 DNA follows: TGCGCCAGCAGCGTCCTCCCGGGACAGGGCCCCTACGAGCAGTACTTC. Protein product: CASSVLPGQGPYEQYF.